This T cell receptor beta chain was observed in a study of OX40 agonist ivuxolimab in advanced cancers. For the study in its entirety: Ivuxolimab was an agonistic, fully human IgG2 monoclonal antibody directed against OX40 (CD134), a costimulatory receptor. Intravenous ivuxolimab was administered to patients every 2 weeks at six dose levels: 0.01, 0.1, 0.3, 1.5, 3 and 10 mg/kg. Among the 50 to 55 dose-escalation patients, around 20 had hepatocellular carcinoma, roughly 15 melanoma, 9 renal cell carcinoma and 9 head and neck cancer. A male proportion of about 79% and a mean age of around 60 years, ranging from 23 to 79, were recorded for the dose-escalation cohort. Patients were allowed to have had prior anti-PD-1, anti-PD-L1 or anti-CTLA-4 therapy, and more than 30% of the dose-escalation patients had previously received checkpoint inhibitors. Partial responses occurred in three dose-escalation patients: two with cutaneous melanoma and one with hepatocellular carcinoma. Peripheral TCRbeta sequencing was intended to test whether TCR sequence diversity was altered and clonal T-cell expansion was caused by ivuxolimab. The paper reports the monotherapy dose-escalation portion (N of about 47 patients) of the phase I ivuxolimab trial.

Study-level results and caveats: In the 0.1-3.0 mg/kg groups, partial responders were among the patients with the lowest normalized peripheral clonal expansion, particularly in CD8+ T cells. Antigen specificity was not determined for the clonally expanded peripheral T cells. At doses of 0.1 to 3.0 mg/kg, clonal expansion of both CD4+ and CD8+ T cells in blood was seen between baseline and week 6. After ivuxolimab, more expanded clones were found on average in CD8+ T cells than in CD4+ T cells. Low levels of normalized T-cell clonal expansion were also seen in some patients who did not respond.

A distance of 17 bases separates the germline ends of V and J, which lose 4 bases and 0 bases respectively. Taken from cysteine to phenylalanine, the CDR3 has 17 residues. The only DNA kept is the CDR3, 51 bases in frame from the first base. The CDR1 and CDR2 encoded by the germline V gene are SGHRS and YFSETQ. The trial excluded patients who had a history of autoimmune disease or who were on systemic immunosuppression. Peripheral blood for TCR sequencing was drawn from every dose cohort at baseline, at cycle 4 day 1 and at cycle 7 day 1. The samples were drawn from a first-in-human, open-label, multicenter phase I dose-escalation trial of ivuxolimab. Adults with locally advanced or metastatic melanoma, renal cell carcinoma, hepatocellular carcinoma or head and neck squamous cell carcinoma were enrolled in the trial. Before TCR sequencing, CD4+ and CD8+ T cells were separately sorted from peripheral blood.

A note on this clone: No antigen is known for it. There are no base qualities to consult, and no much larger clone falls within one base.

Genomic DNA was isolated from the sorted cells so that the TCRbeta CDR3 region could be sequenced. TCRbeta CDR3 regions were sequenced using the immunoSEQ Assay. This is the immuneACCESS table as TCRdb keeps it, with only in-frame sequences that have V and J called. A part of the clones is gone; compared with another copy, unresolved V genes explain less than half, and the rest is unexplained. This sample comprises tens of thousands of clones, about 88% of them detected only once. The ten largest account for 0.25% to 0.3% of the sample. The sequence is built from TRBV5-1 and TRBJ2-1; the D gene is perhaps TRBD2, from 5 matching bases. The sequencing used CD4+ or CD8+ T cells sorted from blood, collected in a trial of the OX40 agonist ivuxolimab. This clonotype originated in an adult with an advanced solid tumor such as melanoma, head and neck, liver or kidney cancer. The DNA sequence is as follows: TGCGCCAGCAGCAGGGAGCCATGGGTTAGCTCCTACAATGAGCAGTTCTTC. The encoded protein is CASSREPWVSSYNEQFF.